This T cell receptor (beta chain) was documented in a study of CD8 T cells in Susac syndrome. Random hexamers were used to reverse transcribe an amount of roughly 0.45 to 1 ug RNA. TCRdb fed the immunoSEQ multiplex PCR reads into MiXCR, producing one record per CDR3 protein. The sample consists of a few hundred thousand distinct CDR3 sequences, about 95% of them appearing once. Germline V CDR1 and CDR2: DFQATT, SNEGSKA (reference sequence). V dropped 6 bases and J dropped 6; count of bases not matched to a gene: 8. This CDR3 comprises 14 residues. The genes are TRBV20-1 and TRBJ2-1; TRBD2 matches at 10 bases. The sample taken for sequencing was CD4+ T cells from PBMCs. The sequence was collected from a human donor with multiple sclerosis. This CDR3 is CSAQGASGSNEQFF. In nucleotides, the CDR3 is TGCAGTGCCCAGGGGGCTAGCGGGAGCAATGAGCAGTTCTTC.